This is a list of T cell receptor beta chains from one sample in a study of response to subunit inactivated influenza vaccine. One entry per CDR3 protein results from TCRdb running MiXCR on the RT-PCR reads. The table includes about 540,000 distinct CDR3 sequences, roughly 15% detected once. Specimen: PBMCs from blood, collected about 11 days after vaccination. These receptors were obtained from a man in his fifties or sixties who received an inactivated influenza vaccine. CDR3s include the opening cysteine and the closing phenylalanine or tryptophan. A D gene is named only where the DNA matches it firmly. Expanded clones get a size class; other rows say once, few or many, or leave the size out.

>16|TRBV9|TRBD2|.|TRBJ2-3
CASSLGTSGSPDTQYF
TGTGCCAGCAGCTTGGGGACTAGCGGGAGCCCAGATACGCAGTATTTT
>15|TRBV5-1|TRBD1|many|TRBJ1-1
CASSLDRVEHGEAFF
TGCGCCAGCAGCCTGGACAGGGTTGAACATGGTGAAGCTTTCTTT
>14|TRBV4-3|.|.|TRBJ1-2
CASSQDYRANGYTF
TGCGCCAGCAGCCAAGATTACAGGGCGAATGGCTACACCTTC
>16|TRBV28|.|few|TRBJ2-2
CASSPGTPSRLGELFF
TGTGCCAGCAGTCCTGGGACTCCCAGCCGGCTCGGGGAGCTGTTTTTT
>13|TRBV12-3/TRBV12-4|.|few|TRBJ2-1
CASSFIVYNEQFF
TGTGCCAGCAGTTTTATAGTCTACAATGAGCAGTTCTTC
>13|TRBV5-1|.|.|TRBJ2-7
CASSSQVSYEQYF
TGCGCCAGCAGCTCACAAGTCTCCTACGAGCAGTACTTC
>15|TRBV5-1|.|.|TRBJ2-3
CASSLAGRGPDTQYF
TGCGCCAGCAGCTTGGCAGGGCGGGGGCCAGATACGCAGTATTTT
>14|TRBV4-1|TRBD1|many|TRBJ2-7
CASSETGGTYEQYF
TGCGCCAGCAGCGAGACAGGGGGAACCTACGAGCAGTACTTC
>13|TRBV11-2|.|few|TRBJ2-7
CASSLWLSYEQYF
TGTGCCAGCAGCTTATGGCTGAGCTACGAGCAGTACTTC
>14|TRBV12-3/TRBV12-4|TRBD2|few|TRBJ2-7
CASSGLAGPGEQYF
TGTGCCAGCAGTGGACTAGCGGGCCCCGGGGAGCAGTACTTC
>13|TRBV20-1|.|.|TRBJ2-3
CSAKRTAGDTQYF
TGCAGTGCTAAAAGGACGGCCGGAGATACGCAGTATTTT
>15|TRBV28|TRBD1|few|TRBJ1-2
CASSFGGQGNYGYTF
TGTGCCAGCAGTTTTGGGGGACAGGGTAACTATGGCTACACCTTC
>16|TRBV5-1|.|.|TRBJ2-5
CASSPGAQHQQETQYF
TGCGCCAGCAGCCCCGGGGCACAGCACCAGCAAGAGACCCAGTACTTC
>12|TRBV7-9|.|.|TRBJ2-2
CASSVGPGELFF
TGTGCCAGCAGCGTGGGTCCCGGGGAGCTGTTTTTT
>17|TRBV4-1|.|once|TRBJ2-1
CASSQDWDVGSYNEQFF
TGCGCCAGCAGCCAAGATTGGGACGTAGGATCCTACAATGAGCAGTTCTTC
>14|TRBV2|.|.|TRBJ1-5
CASSLGRGGQPQHF
TGTGCCAGCAGTCTCGGCCGGGGGGGTCAGCCCCAGCATTTT
>16|TRBV9|TRBD1|few|TRBJ1-4
CASSVAQGATNEKLFF
TGTGCCAGCAGCGTAGCACAGGGGGCAACTAATGAAAAACTGTTTTTT
>15|TRBV10-3|.|few|TRBJ1-1
CAISERRVLNTEAFF
TGTGCCATCAGTGAAAGGCGGGTTCTGAACACTGAAGCTTTCTTT
>15|TRBV12-3/TRBV12-4|.|few|TRBJ1-4
CASSFFLEANEKLFF
TGTGCCAGCAGTTTTTTCCTGGAGGCTAATGAAAAACTGTTTTTT
>16|TRBV20-1|TRBD2|few|TRBJ2-7
CSARDPGGGASYEQYF
TGCAGTGCTAGAGATCCTGGCGGGGGGGCCTCCTACGAGCAGTACTTC
>17|TRBV20-1|TRBD1|.|TRBJ1-1
CSARDLTRTGPNTEAFF
TGCAGTGCTAGAGATCTAACCCGGACAGGTCCGAACACTGAAGCTTTCTTT
>11|TRBV12-3/TRBV12-4|.|few|TRBJ1-2
CASSSAVGYTF
TGTGCCAGCAGTTCCGCCGTAGGGTACACCTTC
>14|TRBV5-6|TRBD2|.|TRBJ2-2
CASSFGGYTGELFF
TGTGCCAGCAGCTTCGGGGGGTACACCGGGGAGCTGTTTTTT
>14|TRBV29-1|TRBD2|few|TRBJ2-7
CSVGVSGRDYEQYF
TGCAGCGTTGGGGTTAGCGGGAGGGACTACGAGCAGTACTTC
>14|TRBV4-1|.|few|TRBJ1-5
CASSFGRGNQPQHF
TGCGCCAGCAGCTTTGGCAGGGGCAATCAGCCCCAGCATTTT